A selection of T cell receptor beta chains follows, all from one sample in a study of cytomegalovirus exposure and HLA in healthy donors. Clones were read by immunoSEQ multiplex PCR, and TCRdb kept only the in-frame ones, dropping some. Of some 98,000 clones listed, about 80% were seen once; the top ten hold over 9%. The sample taken for sequencing was PBMCs. These receptor sequences come from a human donor in good health. Both conserved end residues are part of each CDR3. A D gene is named only where the DNA matches it firmly. Clone size is shown for a subset of rows, as once, few, many or a class of expanded clone.

v_call	d_call	j_call	clone_size	cdr3_aa	cdr3_nt
TRBV6-6	.	TRBJ1-1	.	CATTGSGNTEAFF	TGTGCCACCACAGGTTCCGGGAACACTGAAGCTTTCTTT
TRBV6-6	.	TRBJ2-4	.	CASSRTASENIQYF	TGTGCCAGCAGTAGGACAGCTAGTGAAAACATTCAGTACTTC
TRBV29-1	TRBD1	TRBJ1-1	.	CSVHDRANTEAFF	TGCAGCGTTCACGACAGGGCGAACACTGAAGCTTTCTTT
TRBV6-1	.	TRBJ2-5	.	CASSEVGGGRGETQYF	TGTGCCAGCAGTGAAGTGGGGGGGGGCCGGGGAGAGACCCAGTACTTC
TRBV4-3	.	TRBJ1-6	few	CASSQVASRDSPLHF	TGCGCCAGCAGCCAAGTTGCGTCCCGGGATTCACCCCTCCACTTT
TRBV6-5	TRBD2	TRBJ2-7	few	CASSAAGVGSYEQYF	TGTGCCAGCTCGGCGGCGGGAGTGGGTTCCTACGAGCAGTACTTC
TRBV5-4	TRBD2	TRBJ2-1	.	CASSLDGGGTYNEQFF	TGTGCCAGCAGCTTGGATGGCGGGGGTACCTACAATGAGCAGTTCTTC
TRBV19	.	TRBJ2-3	.	CASSIPGGGLGDTQYF	TGTGCCAGTAGTATCCCGGGAGGGGGCCTGGGGGATACGCAGTATTTT
TRBV7-6	TRBD2	TRBJ2-5	.	CASSLPTSGKETQYF	TGTGCCAGCAGCTTACCGACTAGCGGAAAAGAGACCCAGTACTTC
TRBV7-3	.	TRBJ1-1	few	CASSPRGPTNTEAFF	TGTGCCAGCAGCCCCCGAGGGCCGACGAACACTGAAGCTTTCTTT
TRBV2	TRBD2	TRBJ2-3	few	CASSVGTSITDTQYF	TGTGCCAGCAGCGTCGGGACTAGCATCACAGATACGCAGTATTTT
TRBV7-5	.	TRBJ2-1	.	CVRSSHAGTSGSWSSYNEQFF	TGTGTCAGAAGCTCCCACGCCGGGACTAGCGGGAGCTGGAGCTCCTACAATGAGCAGTTCTTC
TRBV6-1	TRBD1	TRBJ1-1	once	CASSAIGTGVEAFF	TGTGCCAGCAGTGCGATTGGGACAGGGGTTGAAGCTTTCTTT
TRBV7-2	.	TRBJ1-3	.	CASSLVGTQGNTIYF	TGTGCCAGCAGCTTAGTAGGGACACAGGGAAACACCATATATTTT
TRBV9	TRBD2	TRBJ2-3	.	CASSVAWSSGVTDTQYF	TGTGCCAGCAGCGTAGCGTGGTCTAGCGGCGTCACAGATACGCAGTATTTT
TRBV4-2	.	TRBJ1-4	once	CASSQVGRGWDEKLFF	TGTGCCAGCAGCCAAGTTGGGAGGGGGTGGGACGAAAAACTGTTTTTT
TRBV7-3	.	TRBJ1-1	few	CASSLEGMERGSFRAFF	TGTGCCAGCAGCTTAGAAGGGATGGAAAGGGGGAGCTTTCGAGCTTTCTTT
TRBV5-6	TRBD1	TRBJ1-6	.	CASSATGDPYNSPLHF	TGTGCCAGCAGCGCTACAGGGGACCCCTATAATTCACCCCTCCACTTT
TRBV12-5	TRBD2	TRBJ2-5	.	CASGPTGTSGAQETQYF	TGTGCTAGTGGTCCCACCGGGACTAGCGGAGCGCAAGAGACCCAGTACTTC
TRBV5-1	.	TRBJ2-1	.	CASSLEVPGLDEQFF	TGCGCCAGCAGCTTGGAGGTCCCAGGATTAGACGAGCAGTTCTTC
TRBV27	.	TRBJ2-7	.	CASSLRTHYEQYF	TGTGCCAGCAGTCTTCGGACACACTACGAGCAGTACTTC
TRBV9	.	TRBJ2-1	.	CASSPRQGYNEQFF	TGTGCCAGCAGCCCCCGTCAGGGGTACAATGAGCAGTTCTTC
TRBV4-3	.	TRBJ2-1	.	CASSQDSSSYNEQFF	TGCGCCAGCAGCCAAGACTCTAGCTCCTACAATGAGCAGTTCTTC
TRBV7-2	TRBD2	TRBJ2-7	.	CASSFIAGVSEQYF	TGTGCCAGCAGCTTTATAGCGGGAGTATCCGAGCAGTACTTC
TRBV7-2	.	TRBJ1-6	few	CASSRQPGDTPLHF	TGTGCCAGCAGCCGACAGCCCGGAGATACACCCCTCCACTTT
TRBV6-5	TRBD1	TRBJ1-2	once	CASSYSNRGRRGYTF	TGTGCCAGCAGTTACTCTAACAGGGGGCGTCGGGGCTACACCTTC